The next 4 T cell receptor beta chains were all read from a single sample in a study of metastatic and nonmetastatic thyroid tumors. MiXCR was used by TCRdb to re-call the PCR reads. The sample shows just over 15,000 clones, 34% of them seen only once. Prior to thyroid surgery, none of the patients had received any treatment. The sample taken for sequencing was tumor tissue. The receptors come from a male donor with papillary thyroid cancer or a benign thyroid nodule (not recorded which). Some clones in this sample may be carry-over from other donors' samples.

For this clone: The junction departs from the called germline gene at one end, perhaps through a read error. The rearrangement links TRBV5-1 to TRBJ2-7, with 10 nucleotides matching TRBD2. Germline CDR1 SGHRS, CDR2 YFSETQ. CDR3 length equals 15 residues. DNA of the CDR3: TGCGCCAGCACCCCTAGGTCTAGCGGGAGATACGAGGAGTACTTC. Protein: CASTPRSSGRYEEYF.

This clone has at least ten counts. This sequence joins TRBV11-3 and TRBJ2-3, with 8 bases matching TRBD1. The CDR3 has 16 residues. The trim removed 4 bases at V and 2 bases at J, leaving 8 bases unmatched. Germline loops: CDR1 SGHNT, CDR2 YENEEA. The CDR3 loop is CASSSRGTGITDTQYF. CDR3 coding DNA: TGTGCCAGCAGCTCCCGCGGGACAGGTATCACAGATACGCAGTATTTT.

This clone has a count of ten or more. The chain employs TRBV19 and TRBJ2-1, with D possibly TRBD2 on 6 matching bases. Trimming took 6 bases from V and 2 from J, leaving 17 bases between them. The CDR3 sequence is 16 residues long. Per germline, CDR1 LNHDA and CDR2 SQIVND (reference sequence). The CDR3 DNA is TGTGCCAGTAGCCAGACTAGACTTGGTCCCTACAATGAGCAGTTCTTC. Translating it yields CASSQTRLGPYNEQFF.

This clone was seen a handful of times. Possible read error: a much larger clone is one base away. CDR3 nucleotide sequence: TGTGCCAGCAGTACTCCGGAGGGCAGGGTGTACTACTATGGCTACACCTTC. Amino acids: CASSTPEGRVYYYGYTF. The J gene is TRBJ1-2, the V gene TRBV6-5; D may be TRBD1 (5 bases). Germline loops: CDR1 MNHEY, CDR2 SVGAGI. The CDR3 sequence is 17 residues long. V lost 5 bases, J lost 3 bases, and 22 bases lay in between.